Below, 25 T cell receptor beta chains from the same sample are listed, as sequenced in a study of control samples from healthy donors and cancer patients. This table comes from immunoSEQ multiplex PCR, and its TCRdb copy is limited to in-frame clones, with some not included. Here the sample spans 100,000 to 150,000 clones, around 93% being singletons. The specimen was blood. The receptor source for this set is a man between 18 and 35 years old in good health.

The CDR3 DNA reads as TGTGCCAGCAGCTTGGGACAGGGAAGGACTGAAGCTTTCTTT. Protein product: CASSLGQGRTEAFF. The chain combines TRBV5-8 with TRBJ1-1; TRBD1 agrees at 7 bases. This CDR3 contains 14 residues. Germline values: CDR1 SGHTS, CDR2 YDEGEE. V shed 0 bases and J 5 bases; nucleotides not matched to a gene: 4.

The rearrangement uses TRBV5-1 and TRBJ2-7; 7 bases align to TRBD1. Looked up from germline, CDR1 is SGHRS and CDR2 is YFSETQ. The CDR3 is 13 amino acids. The V segment lost 2 bases and the J segment 2 bases; nucleotides outside the gene matches: 1. The CDR3 sequence is CASSLTGAYEQYF. The DNA of the CDR3 is TGCGCCAGCAGCTTAACAGGGGCCTACGAGCAGTACTTC.

This sequence joins TRBV4-2 and TRBJ1-5, with D tentatively TRBD1 (6 bases). The CDR3 totals 19 residues. V dropped 1 base and J dropped 3 bases, with 22 bases sitting between them. In germline, CDR1 is LGHNA, CDR2 YNFKEQ. CDR3 nucleotides: TGTGCCAGCAGCCAAGGTCAAGGGGGGACAAAGGCGCTCAATCAGCCCCAGCATTTT. Protein product: CASSQGQGGTKALNQPQHF.

The chain has TRBV5-6 and TRBJ2-5; 8 bases align to TRBD1. The CDR3 sequence is 15 residues long. With V trimmed by 4 bases and J by 5 bases, 10 bases remained unmatched. The germline CDR1 and CDR2 sequences are SGHDT and YYEEEE. This CDR3 reads CASSADRVLGETQYF. The CDR3 DNA follows: TGTGCCAGCAGCGCGGACAGGGTGTTGGGGGAGACCCAGTACTTC. Supplemented by reference TRBV5-6 and TRBJ2-5, the full variable domain reads DAGVTQSPTHLIKTRGQQVTLRCSPKSGHDTVSWYQQALGQGPQFIFQYYEEEERQRGNFPDRFSGHQFPNYSSELNVNALLLGDSALYLCASSADRVLGETQYFGPGTRLLVL.

The chain carries TRBV25-1 and TRBJ2-5; D perhaps matches TRBD1 (6 bases). Trimming removed 2 bases from V and 3 bases from J, with 10 bases in between. This CDR3 has 14 residues. Germline V CDR1 and CDR2: MGHDK, SYGVNS. CDR3 residues: CASSESWTEETQYF. The CDR3 DNA follows: TGTGCCAGCAGTGAAAGTTGGACAGAAGAGACCCAGTACTTC.

This chain links TRBV18 with TRBJ1-1; D gene uncertain. The CDR3 contains 13 residues. Trimming took off 1 base at V and 1 base at J, with 4 bases between the two ends. Germline CDR1 reads KGHSH; CDR2 reads LQKENI. This CDR3 is CASSPQQNTEAFF. CDR3 DNA: TGTGCCAGCTCACCACAGCAGAACACTGAAGCTTTCTTT.

The V call is TRBV5-1, the J call TRBJ2-7; TRBD2 matches at 8 bases. This CDR3 is built from 14 residues. Germline loops: CDR1 SGHRS, CDR2 YFSETQ. J lost 5 bases, V lost 4 bases, and 8 bases had no gene match. For the CDR3, the DNA is TGCGCCAGCAGCCCTAGCCGGGGGGGCAACGAGCAGTACTTC. Encoded protein: CASSPSRGGNEQYF.

This chain links TRBV12-3 or TRBV12-4 with TRBJ1-2; no definite D call. This CDR3 is built from 13 residues. Trimming removed 3 bases at V and 8 bases at J, with 13 bases between. CDR3 nucleotide sequence: TGTGCCAGCAGTTTCCCAGGCCCGGGAGGCTACACCTTC. As protein: CASSFPGPGGYTF.

The CDR3 loop is CASRPFDRDYQPQHF. DNA of the CDR3: TGCGCCAGCAGGCCCTTCGACAGGGACTATCAGCCCCAGCATTTT. The rearrangement links TRBV10-1 to TRBJ1-5; 7 bases align to TRBD1. CDR3 length equals 15 residues. Per the germline V gene, CDR1 is WNHNN and CDR2 is SYGVQD (reference sequence). Trimming at V came to 6 bases and at J to 5 bases, leaving 10 bases not matched to a gene.

This clone was seen only once. The chain carries TRBV18 and TRBJ1-5; TRBD1 agrees at 9 bases. The V gene end was trimmed by 3 bases and the J gene end by 6 bases; junction bases not matched to a gene: 3. The length of the CDR3 is 14 residues. CDR1 KGHSH and CDR2 LQKENI come from the germline V gene. CDR3 amino acids: CASSPRQGGQPQHF. The CDR3 DNA is TGTGCCAGCTCACCCCGACAGGGGGGTCAGCCCCAGCATTTT.

This chain links TRBV27 with TRBJ1-1, with D hard to call. Trimming left V 4 bases short and J 11 bases short, with 20 bases between. Germline CDR1 MNHEY, CDR2 SMNVEV (reference sequence). The CDR3 contains 14 residues. CDR3 region: CASSSSGSRVGAFF. The DNA of the CDR3 is TGTGCCAGCAGTTCATCCGGGTCGAGAGTCGGGGCTTTCTTT.

V is TRBV30 and J is TRBJ1-1; D gene uncertain. Trimming removed 3 bases from V and 0 bases from J, with 8 bases in between. Germline V gene data show CDR1 as GTSNPN and CDR2 as SVGIG (reference sequence). The CDR3 loop spans 13 amino acids. CDR3 amino acids: CAWRALVNTEAFF. The DNA for the CDR3 is TGTGCCTGGAGGGCGTTAGTGAACACTGAAGCTTTCTTT.

The chain combines TRBV19 with TRBJ2-2; the D is unclear. Deletions cut 3 bases from V and 1 base from J, with 9 bases between. Germline V gene data show CDR1 as LNHDA and CDR2 as SQIVND (reference sequence). The CDR3 contains 15 residues. The DNA of the CDR3 is TGTGCCAGTAGTATCCGGCGGCGGAACACCGGGGAGCTGTTTTTT. Its protein product is CASSIRRRNTGELFF.

V gene TRBV5-6 combines with J gene TRBJ2-2, with 7 nucleotides matching TRBD2. In germline, CDR1 is SGHDT, CDR2 YYEEEE. The CDR3 extends over 16 amino acids. The V segment lost 6 bases and the J segment 0 bases; nucleotides outside the gene matches: 8. The CDR3 reads CASIPGGTANTGELFF. The CDR3 nucleotides are TGTGCCAGCATCCCCGGGGGGACGGCGAACACCGGGGAGCTGTTTTTT.

A note on this clone: Other DNA sequences in the same sample also yield this CDR3. The chain combines TRBV29-1 with TRBJ1-1; maybe TRBD1 (6 bases). The V gene's germline CDR1 is SQVTM and CDR2 ANQGSEA. Trimming took 6 bases from V and 0 from J, leaving 8 bases between them. The CDR3 has 12 amino acids. The CDR3 loop reads CSVGGMNTEAFF. The CDR3 nucleotides read TGCAGCGTAGGGGGAATGAACACTGAAGCTTTCTTT.

The rearrangement links TRBV3-1 (or the pseudogene TRBV3-2) to TRBJ2-7, with a weak D call TRBD1 (6 bases). There are 15 residues in the CDR3. The germline gives CDR1 LGHDT, CDR2 YNNKEL (reference sequence). The germline V and J ends were trimmed by 5 bases and 1 base, with 15 bases remaining between them. CDR3 sequence (DNA): TGTGCCAGCAGCTTATACAGGGATTTATCCTACGAGCAGTACTTC. Amino acid sequence: CASSLYRDLSYEQYF.

The rearrangement joins TRBV6-5 to TRBJ1-5, with D unclear. The CDR3 consists of 12 residues. Germline lookup yields CDR1 MNHEY and CDR2 SVGAGI. V lost 6 bases, J lost 2 bases, and 5 bases lay in between. The chain's CDR3 is CASREGNQPQHF. DNA for the CDR3: TGTGCCAGCAGGGAGGGCAATCAGCCCCAGCATTTT.

V is TRBV6-5 and J is TRBJ1-1; maybe TRBD1 (6 bases). The CDR3 consists of 15 residues. CDR1 MNHEY and CDR2 SVGAGI come from the germline V gene. The V gene lost 2 bases and the J gene lost 0 bases, with 10 bases spanning the gap. The CDR3 bases are TGTGCCAGCAGTTACAGGGCAGGGGTGAACACTGAAGCTTTCTTT. This sequence encodes CASSYRAGVNTEAFF.

The chain joins TRBV29-1 to TRBJ1-1, with TRBD1 identical over 7 bases. V shed 6 bases, J shed 3 bases, and the junction held 10 bases outside the gene matches. Germline CDR1 SQVTM, CDR2 ANQGSEA. CDR3 size: 14 residues. The CDR3 sequence is CSVAWAGGDTEAFF. The CDR3, as DNA: TGCAGCGTGGCGTGGGCAGGGGGGGACACTGAAGCTTTCTTT.

The chain couples TRBV9 to TRBJ2-1, with 14 bases that match TRBD2. The CDR3 sequence is 16 residues long. Germline trimming cut 5 bases from V and 6 bases from J; bases unmatched to any gene: 7. Germline V gives CDR1 SGDLS, CDR2 YYNGEE. CDR3 residues: CASRPTSGGAFNEQFF. Written as DNA, the CDR3 is TGTGCCAGCAGACCGACTAGCGGGGGGGCTTTCAATGAGCAGTTCTTC.

V usage is TRBV19 and J usage is TRBJ1-4; D is unresolved. The CDR3 covers 14 residues. From germline, CDR1 is LNHDA and CDR2 SQIVND (reference sequence). Trimming removed 3 bases at V and 3 bases at J, with 8 bases between. CDR3 sequence reads: CASSITSANEKLFF. In nucleotides, the CDR3 is TGTGCCAGTAGTATTACCTCGGCTAATGAAAAACTGTTTTTT.

V is TRBV6-2 or TRBV6-3 and J is TRBJ2-1, with 13 bases matching TRBD2. This CDR3 comprises 15 residues. Trimming at V came to 5 bases and at J to 8 bases, leaving 6 bases not matched to a gene. Germline V gene data show CDR1 as MNHEY and CDR2 as SVGEGT. DNA of the CDR3: TGTGCCAGCAGTCTTACTAGCGGGGGGGCCTATGAGCAGTTCTTC. It codes for CASSLTSGGAYEQFF.

The chain has TRBV11-2 and TRBJ2-5, with D possibly matching TRBD1 (6 bases). Germline CDR1 reads SGHAT; CDR2 reads FQNNGV. The CDR3 is made up of 17 amino acids. Trimming shortened V by 3 bases and J by 0 bases, and 17 bases separated the two germline ends. CDR3 DNA sequence: TGTGCCAGCAGCTTCAAACAACGGACAGAGAACCAAGAGACCCAGTACTTC. Protein sequence: CASSFKQRTENQETQYF.

In this sample, this clone turned up once. The chain is built from TRBV6-6 and TRBJ1-1, with D perhaps matching TRBD1 (6 bases). This CDR3 is 15 amino acids long. Per the germline V gene, CDR1 is MNHNY and CDR2 is SVGAGI (reference sequence). The V end lost 7 bases, the J end lost 0 bases, and 15 bases lay between the germline ends. CDR3 in amino acids: CASITDRDMNTEAFF. In DNA, the CDR3 is TGTGCCAGCATTACGGACAGAGACATGAACACTGAAGCTTTCTTT.

The chain is built from TRBV15 and TRBJ2-3, with 8 bases identical to TRBD2. CDR1 is LNHNV and CDR2 is YYDKDF in the germline V gene (reference sequence). V lost 3 bases and J lost 0; bases outside the gene matches: 2. This CDR3 spans 15 amino acids. The CDR3 DNA follows: TGTGCCACCAGCAGCGAGCGGGGGAGCACAGATACGCAGTATTTT. This translates into CATSSERGSTDTQYF. The full variable domain, in which reference TRBV15 and TRBJ2-3 provide the parts outside the CDR3, is DAMVIQNPRYQVTQFGKPVTLSCSQTLNHNVMYWYQQKSSQAPKLLFHYYDKDFNNEADTPDNFQSRRPNTSFCFLDIRSPGLGDTAMYLCATSSERGSTDTQYFGPGTRLTVL.